A selection of T cell receptor beta chains follows, all from one sample in a study of identical twins. TCRdb reanalysed the 5' RACE reads using MiXCR and keeps one entry per CDR3 protein. The sample lists hundreds of thousands of distinct CDR3 sequences, approximately 25% occurring once. This sample was also put to use in a study of T cells expressing NK-cell markers.

Sequenced sample: CD4+ T cells sorted from blood. These TCRs come from a woman aged 18-29 years in good health. Each CDR3 is given without its conserved first and last residue.

J | V | CDR3
TRBJ2-1 | TRBV6-1 | ASRQTGTSDGNEQF
TRBJ2-1 | TRBV21-1 | ASSKCGGGYSYNEQF
TRBJ2-1 | TRBV6-2/TRBV6-3 | ASTSRLLAGYNEQF
TRBJ2-1 | TRBV4-3 | ASSRSGLEYNEQF
TRBJ2-7 | TRBV7-2 | ASSSGLAGTYEQY
TRBJ2-1 | TRBV30 | AWSRGPTLVHEQF
TRBJ2-5 | TRBV18 | ASSPMTAETQY
TRBJ1-2 | TRBV9 | ASSPTGARHGYT
TRBJ2-7 | TRBV11-2 | ASSTGAGSLLSEQY
TRBJ1-6 | TRBV2 | ASRELNSPLH
TRBJ2-1 | TRBV5-1 | ASSLDREEF
TRBJ1-2 | TRBV11-3 | ASSLNKGGYT
TRBJ1-2 | TRBV15 | ATSRAPGQNYGYT
TRBJ2-2 | TRBV20-1 | SARDTGTGGAGWNTGELF
TRBJ2-3 | TRBV6-2/TRBV6-3 | ASSSLTYGDTQY
TRBJ1-5 | TRBV6-5 | ASSYSVVQPQH
TRBJ2-7 | TRBV7-2 | ASSASGTFEGYEQY